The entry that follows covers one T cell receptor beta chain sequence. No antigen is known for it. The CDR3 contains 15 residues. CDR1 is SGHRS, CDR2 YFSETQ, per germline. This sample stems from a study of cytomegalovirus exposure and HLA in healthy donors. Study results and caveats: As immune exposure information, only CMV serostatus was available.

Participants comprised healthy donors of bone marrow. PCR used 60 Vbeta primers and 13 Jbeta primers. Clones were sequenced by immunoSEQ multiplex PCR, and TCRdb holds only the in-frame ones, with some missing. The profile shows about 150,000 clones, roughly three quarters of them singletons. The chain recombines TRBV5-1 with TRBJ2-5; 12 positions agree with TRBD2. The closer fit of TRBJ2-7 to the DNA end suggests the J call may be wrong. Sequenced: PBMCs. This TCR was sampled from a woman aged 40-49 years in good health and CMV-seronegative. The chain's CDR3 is CASSLLAGGSYEQYF. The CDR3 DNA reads TGCGCCAGCAGCTTACTAGCGGGGGGTTCCTACGAGCAGTACTTC.